The 9 T cell receptor beta chains below come from one sample, sequenced in a study of neurological immune-mediated disorders. TCRdb called the 5' RACE reads again in MiXCR, with one record for every CDR3 protein. The table lists about 40,000 distinct CDR3 sequences, 2.5% of them singletons. Sequencing was performed on PBMCs. Source of these receptors: a man in his forties or fifties with multiple sclerosis.

This clonotype occurred many times. J is TRBJ2-1 and V is TRBV29-1; 9 bases map to TRBD2. Trimming took 6 bases from V and 8 from J; bases not matched to a gene: 8. The CDR3 runs to 13 residues. From germline, CDR1 is SQVTM and CDR2 ANQGSEA. The CDR3 region has the DNA TGCAGCGTGGATAGCGGGGGCGGGTATGAGCAGTTCTTC. The encoded protein is CSVDSGGGYEQFF.

In its sample, this clonotype was seen many times. The chain couples TRBV5-1 to TRBJ2-7, with no clear D. Germline CDR1 and CDR2: SGHRS and YFSETQ. The CDR3 runs to 11 residues. Deletions cut 0 bases from V and 12 bases from J, with 10 bases between. CDR3 residues: CASSLGPTWYF. Written as DNA, the CDR3 is TGCGCCAGCAGCTTGGGACCGACTTGGTACTTC.

Many counts were recorded for this clonotype. The chain combines TRBV2 with TRBJ1-6; maybe TRBD1 (6 bases). Germline V lookup: CDR1 SNHLY, CDR2 FYNNEI. The ends were cut back, 1 base at V and 7 bases at J, with 14 bases in the middle. The CDR3 totals 16 residues. CDR3 bases: TGTGCCAGCAGTGAAGAGGACAGAAGGCCAAATTCACCCCTCCACTTT. It is translated as CASSEEDRRPNSPLHF.

In its sample, this clonotype was seen many times. The rearrangement uses TRBV7-2 and TRBJ2-3; possible D gene TRBD1, 6 bases. The CDR3 has 17 residues. CDR1 is SGHTA and CDR2 is FQGNSA in the germline V gene. Trimming took 0 bases from V and 2 from J, leaving 15 bases between them. The DNA for the CDR3 is TGTGCCAGCAGCTTAGCGAAGGTTACAGGGATCACAGATACGCAGTATTTT. Encoded protein: CASSLAKVTGITDTQYF.

This clonotype has at least ten counts. The genes are TRBV12-3 or TRBV12-4 and TRBJ1-2; D is possibly TRBD1 (5 bases). V lost 9 bases, J lost 1 base, and 12 bases lay in between. This CDR3 has 13 amino acids. CDR3 coding DNA: TGTGCCAGTCGGTCCCAGGGTAACTATGGCTACACCTTC. It specifies CASRSQGNYGYTF.

This clonotype was recorded many times. V and J are TRBV7-9 and TRBJ2-2, with D perhaps TRBD1 or TRBD2 (5 bases each). CDR1 and CDR2 (germline): SEHNR, FQNEAQ (reference sequence). This CDR3 is 15 amino acids long. V lost 5 bases and J 2 bases, leaving 12 bases between the germline ends. Here the CDR3 reads CASSRPGPNTGELFF. The DNA for the CDR3 is TGTGCCAGCAGCCGACCGGGACCCAACACCGGGGAGCTGTTTTTT.

This clonotype was observed at least ten times. The rearrangement links TRBV6-6 to TRBJ1-1; TRBD1 aligns across 7 bases. Trimming cost V 7 bases and J 0 bases; bases outside gene matches: 20. The CDR3 spans 19 residues. CDR1 and CDR2 from the germline V gene are MNHNY and SVGAGI (reference sequence). The CDR3 region is CASILTLGGQKLLNTEAFF. Here the CDR3 DNA reads TGTGCCAGCATCCTCACCCTGGGGGGACAGAAACTCCTGAACACTGAAGCTTTCTTT.

This clonotype was seen repeatedly, ten times or more. The chain has TRBV25-1 and TRBJ1-1; D unresolved. Deletions cut 3 bases from V and 5 bases from J, with 19 bases between. The CDR3 covers 16 residues. The germline gives CDR1 MGHDK, CDR2 SYGVNS. CDR3 sequence: CASSDAYMEGRTEAFF. CDR3 DNA sequence: TGTGCCAGCAGTGACGCTTACATGGAGGGTAGGACTGAAGCTTTCTTT.

At least ten counts were recorded for this clonotype. This chain links TRBV5-8 with TRBJ2-3, with 10 nucleotides matching TRBD1. The CDR3 loop spans 16 amino acids. CDR1 SGHTS and CDR2 YDEGEE come from the germline V gene. J lost 1 base, V lost 3 bases, and 5 bases had no gene match. The CDR3 bases are TGTGCCAGCAGCTACCCCGGGACAGGGGGCACAGATACGCAGTATTTT. Amino acid sequence: CASSYPGTGGTDTQYF.